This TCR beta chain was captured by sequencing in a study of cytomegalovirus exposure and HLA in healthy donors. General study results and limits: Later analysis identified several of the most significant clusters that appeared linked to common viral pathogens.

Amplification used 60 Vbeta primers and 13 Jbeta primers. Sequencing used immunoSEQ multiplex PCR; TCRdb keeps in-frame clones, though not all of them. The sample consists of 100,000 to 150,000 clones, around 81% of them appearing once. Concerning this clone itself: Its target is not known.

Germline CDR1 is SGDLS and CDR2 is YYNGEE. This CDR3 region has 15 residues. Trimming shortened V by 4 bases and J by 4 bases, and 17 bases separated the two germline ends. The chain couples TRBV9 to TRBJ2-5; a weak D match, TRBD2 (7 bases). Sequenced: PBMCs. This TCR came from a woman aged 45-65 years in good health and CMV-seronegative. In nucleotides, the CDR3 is TGTGCCAGCAGCCCCCCGGGGGGCGAAGGAGAGACCCAGTACTTC. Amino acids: CASSPPGGEGETQYF.